The following is a T cell receptor (beta chain) sequence with its context. The target of this receptor is not known. One end of the junction is discordant with germline, which a read error may explain. This sample is part of a study of tumor and adjacent non-tumor tissue in lung cancer (dated by TCRdb to the late 2010s). At the level of the whole study: Patients with adenocarcinoma (approximately 13), squamous cell carcinoma (2) and small cell lung cancer (1) were included in the cohort. Ages among the roughly 15 patients ranged from roughly 31 to 76 years, there were about ten men and 5 women, and disease was at TNM stage I to III. Sequencing produced 100 million to 150 million productive TCRbeta reads in total, an average of approximately 4 million reads per sample. Bulk TCRbeta repertoires were compared between lung tumor tissue and matched distant non-tumor lung tissue obtained from more than 12 lung cancer patients. Under 35 paired specimens, one tumor and one normal lung sample per patient, were profiled by TCRbeta CDR3 sequencing.

The library was obtained by multiplex PCR. For sequencing, an Illumina HiSeq 2500 was employed. TCRbeta libraries were constructed through three rounds of nested PCR with primers (Table S4) according to protocols adapted from ARM-PCR. Before sequencing, PCR products in the 200-500 bp range were cut out of the gel and cleaned up using the QIAquick gel extraction kit. Processing in the source paper ran as follows. Reads were cleaned with Trimmomatic, merged with FLASH into complete CDR3 sequences, and assigned to V(D)J germline segments with MiTCR. VDJtools was used to compute clonal diversity as the inverse Simpson's index. In-frame sequences lacking a premature stop codon were counted as productive reads. TCRdb reprocessed the public reads (quality trimming at Q25 with fastp, clone calling with MiXCR) and kept in-frame beta chains. For every CDR3 protein sequence, its rows merge into one entry that carries the most common genes and DNA. The V and J calls here are based on TCRdb, not the publication. This sample holds about 98,000 distinct CDR3 sequences; 75% to 85% were observed only once. More than 30% of the sample is taken by the ten largest.

Overall study outcomes, separate from this receptor: Peripheral blood was not sequenced, so blood TCRbeta repertoires in these lung cancer patients were not examined. In normal lung, the top 100 clones accounted for a significantly larger cumulative share of the repertoire than in tumor tissue. The methods do not name the sequencing platform or mention unique molecular identifiers. The cohort had only roughly 16 patients, and the authors noted that larger samples and more detailed clinical data are needed. TCR diversity (inverse Simpson) was significantly higher in tumor than in normal lung tissue (around 450 vs 160, P = 0.0075, Mann-Whitney U test). TCR diversity was significantly higher in younger patients, and higher tumor TCR diversity was associated with shorter overall and disease-free survival.

Bulk unsorted tissue served as the source for RNA extraction, and RNA quality was assessed using a NanoDrop ND-1000 and an Agilent 2100. Normal lung samples were distant non-tumor tissue taken more than 3 cm from the tumor edge. Newly diagnosed lung cancer patients without prior chemotherapy who had been admitted for thoracic surgery in China between August and November 2014 were enrolled as donors. Patients who had received previous radiotherapy or chemotherapy, or who had another concurrent cancer, were excluded from the study. Pieces of surgical tissue measuring about 1-2.2 cm3 were kept in RNAlater solution and stored at -80 degrees C until use. From the cysteine through the phenylalanine, the CDR3 covers 14 amino acids. Just the 42-base CDR3 DNA is kept, in frame starting at base 1. For CDR1 and CDR2, the germline V gene lists SGHNT and YENEEA.

The rearranged segments are TRBV11-3 and TRBJ2-7; the D segment could be TRBD2, given 5 matching bases. What was sequenced was distant non-tumor lung tissue. The receptor was derived from a man in his 60s with small cell lung cancer. The CDR3 corresponds to CASSFGNYSYEQYF. The nucleotides read TGTGCGAGCAGCTTCGGGAATTACTCCTACGAGCAGTACTTC.